The 8 T cell receptor beta chains reported below all come from one sample, sequenced in a study of T cell responses to AZD1222 COVID-19 vaccine. Profiled with immunoSEQ multiplex PCR; TCRdb holds only in-frame clones, not every one. The sample contains about 140,000 clones, 85% to 90% of which appear only once. Sequencing was performed on peripheral blood, taken on day 0 of AZD1222 vaccination. These TCRs come from an adult in good health.

The chain carries TRBV2 and TRBJ2-7; D is unclear. Germline CDR1 is SNHLY and CDR2 is FYNNEI. The CDR3 totals 14 residues. V was trimmed by 4 bases and J by 4 bases, leaving 14 bases between them. CDR3 loop: CASSAGPAPYEQYF. The DNA of the CDR3 is TGTGCCAGCAGTGCCGGGCCCGCTCCATACGAGCAGTACTTC.

The rearrangement joins TRBV7-8 to TRBJ2-7; TRBD2 is a possible D gene (6 bases). The germline V gene encodes CDR1 SGHVS and CDR2 FQNEAQ. Trimming cost V 5 bases and J 2 bases, with 13 bases left between them. The CDR3 spans 14 residues. The CDR3 DNA sequence: TGTGCCAGCAGCCATCCGGGAGATGCCTACGAGCAGTACTTC. Its protein product is CASSHPGDAYEQYF.

The rearrangement links TRBV7-2 to TRBJ1-1, with no clear D. The CDR3 has 13 amino acids. Germline V gene lookup returns CDR1 SGHTA and CDR2 FQGNSA. The V gene lost 3 bases and the J gene lost 6 bases, with 11 bases spanning the gap. The CDR3 sequence: CASSLMERAEAFF. CDR3 coding DNA: TGTGCCAGCAGCTTGATGGAAAGAGCTGAAGCTTTCTTT.

This clone is a singleton in its sample. The same CDR3 can be traced to other DNA sequences in this sample. This chain connects TRBV28 to TRBJ2-1; D uncertain. V gave up 7 bases and J gave up 3 bases, with 10 bases separating them. CDR1 and CDR2 (germline): MDHEN, SYDVKM. The CDR3 runs to 13 residues. This chain's CDR3 is CASIGLSYNEQFF. The CDR3 DNA reads as TGTGCCAGCATAGGTCTGAGCTACAATGAGCAGTTCTTC.

The rearrangement links TRBV29-1 to TRBJ1-1, with D possibly matching TRBD1 (6 bases). V was cut by 5 bases and J by 6 bases, with 10 bases left in between. This CDR3 is built from 11 residues. Germline values: CDR1 SQVTM, CDR2 ANQGSEA. The chain's CDR3 is CSVLRGSEAFF. The CDR3 DNA sequence: TGCAGCGTTCTCAGGGGTTCTGAAGCTTTCTTT.

This sequence joins TRBV28 and TRBJ1-1, with unresolved D. The CDR3 runs 16 residues. In germline, CDR1 is MDHEN, CDR2 SYDVKM. The germline V and J ends were trimmed by 5 bases and 3 bases, with 19 bases remaining between them. CDR3 nucleotide sequence: TGTGCCAGCAGTCCCCTCGGAAAGGTTTCGGACACTGAAGCTTTCTTT. As protein: CASSPLGKVSDTEAFF.

This chain links TRBV7-2 with TRBJ1-6, with D perhaps TRBD1 (5 bases). V lost 7 bases, J lost 0 bases, and 10 bases lay in between. Germline-derived CDR1 and CDR2 are SGHTA and FQGNSA. The CDR3 sequence is 15 residues long. The CDR3 region is CASTQRGSYNSPLHF. The CDR3 DNA reads TGTGCCAGCACTCAAAGGGGCTCCTATAATTCACCCCTCCACTTT.

The table lists this clone with a count of one. This chain joins TRBV5-6 and TRBJ1-1; tentatively, D is TRBD1 (6 bases). This CDR3 contains 13 residues. CDR1 is SGHDT, CDR2 YYEEEE, per germline. Between the trimmed V and J ends, which lost 3 bases and 1 base, there was a span of 7 bases. This CDR3 reads CASSWGQNTEAFF. The CDR3 coding sequence is TGTGCCAGCAGCTGGGGACAGAACACTGAAGCTTTCTTT.